Listed below are T cell receptor beta chains from one sample, sequenced in a study of liver allograft versus peripheral blood T cells. TCRdb recomputed calls from the reads with MiXCR, one row per CDR3 protein. Of about 550 distinct CDR3 sequences listed, roughly 11% are singletons. The receptors shown here come from a human patient who had a liver transplant. The T cells may partly be graft donor cells. Each CDR3 is given with its conserved first and last residue. Fields, in order: J gene, clone size, V gene, CDR3 protein. The size of a clone is reported for some rows only, either as once, few or many, or as a class for expanded clones.

TRBJ1-1,few,TRBV5-6,CASSLVGGMEAFF
TRBJ1-4,many,TRBV5-1,CASSLENPLNEKLFF
TRBJ2-5,medium-sized,TRBV18,CASSPPVGGGKETQYF
TRBJ2-2,large,TRBV28,CASSLFYLATNTGELFF
TRBJ1-5,large,TRBV20-1,CSAREHQPQHF
TRBJ2-1,large,TRBV6-2/TRBV6-3,CASGPQNNEQFF
TRBJ1-1,.,TRBV11-2,CASRPGGMAEAFF
TRBJ1-2,large,TRBV6-1,CASSEAAGLRGYTF
TRBJ1-2,large,TRBV28,CATRTTANYGYTF
TRBJ2-7,large,TRBV6-5,CASMVGSVGTYEQYF
TRBJ1-5,large,TRBV19,CASSIPGAQPQHF
TRBJ2-3,medium-sized,TRBV20-1,CSAGRDTQYF
TRBJ2-7,large,TRBV19,CASSPGLGPYEQYF
TRBJ2-5,.,TRBV7-9,CASSRALDQETQYF
TRBJ1-6,large,TRBV6-5,CASSEPRVSSPLHF
TRBJ2-2,large,TRBV29-1,CSARAAPANTGELFF
TRBJ2-7,medium-sized,TRBV11-2,CASSLAQRSYEQYF
TRBJ2-1,medium-sized,TRBV2,CASSEQMRLNEQFF
TRBJ2-1,large,TRBV20-1,CSAPPSGGIGDNEQFF
TRBJ2-7,large,TRBV6-1,CASGSSYEQYF
TRBJ2-7,large,TRBV6-1,CASRPGQGVYLQYF
TRBJ2-1,.,TRBV6-2/TRBV6-3,CVSDPQNNEQFF
TRBJ1-6,medium-sized,TRBV3-1,CASSQERFRVLPLHF
TRBJ2-2,medium-sized,TRBV13,CASSRPTGTSGYTGELFF
TRBJ1-4,medium-sized,TRBV5-1,CASRVSGSSNEKLFF
TRBJ1-3,large,TRBV18,CASSPPTVSGNTIYF
TRBJ1-6,large,TRBV19,CASSKSPGQAGNSPLHF
TRBJ1-2,large,TRBV29-1,CSADRGDGYTF
TRBJ1-1,.,TRBV19,CASSIRQGTAFF
TRBJ1-4,large,TRBV19,CASTRINGEKLFF
TRBJ2-5,medium-sized,TRBV20-1,CSARWVQETQYF
TRBJ1-5,large,TRBV6-2/TRBV6-3,CASSYPTIGGGVNQPQHF
TRBJ2-2,hyperexpanded,TRBV29-1,CSVAVGSANTGELFF
TRBJ1-2,large,TRBV19,CASTEGQGNYGYTF
TRBJ1-5,medium-sized,TRBV6-2/TRBV6-3,CANTLDSNQPQHF
TRBJ2-5,medium-sized,TRBV20-1,CSANRGVETQYF
TRBJ2-1,.,TRBV27,CASSLVAGDNEQFF
TRBJ2-2,few,TRBV5-1,CASSFMTGGLHTGELFF
TRBJ1-1,.,TRBV10-1,CASSESGGNTEAFF
TRBJ2-2,medium-sized,TRBV10-1,CASSESGGTGELFF
TRBJ2-3,large,TRBV18,CASSPRTGSGTDTQYF
TRBJ2-7,medium-sized,TRBV3-1,CASSPRQGGSYEQYF
TRBJ2-1,.,TRBV5-1,CASTPVGGGELGEQFF